This TCR beta chain appears in the sequencing data of a study of blood T cell repertoires in COVID-19 (dated by TCRdb to the early 2020s). For the study in its entirety: Samples from collaborators originated in the United States, Italy and Spain and spanned both the acute and convalescent phases of COVID-19. The material from the prospective study consisted of cDNA or gDNA derived from T cells, B-cell-depleted T cells, or PBMCs. Subjects who had been exposed to COVID-19, were actively infected with it, or had recovered from it provided the deeply sampled blood TCRbeta repertoires that made up the dataset. The repertoires were released in a freely available public database intended as a resource for research on the immune response to SARS-CoV-2. Samples were obtained from the ongoing ImmuneRACE study (first 160 participants) and from 1,254 subjects provided by 6 global collaborators. Sample metadata almost always included a de-identified subject ID, COVID-19 status, age in years and sex. Where available, HLA class I and class II types were taken from metadata supplied by the sample provider and were not determined by assay-based typing.

In the prospective study, participants were 18 to 89 years old, resided in around 25 geographic areas of the United States, and were enrolled through a virtual design. To assign participants to cohorts, the prospective study relied on clinical history that participants themselves reported in a screening survey and a study questionnaire. In the prospective study, whole blood, serum and a nasopharyngeal or oropharyngeal swab were collected from each participant by mobile phlebotomists. Additional blood draws and questionnaires over an approximately two-month period could optionally be provided by prospective study participants. Prospective study blood samples were shipped either frozen or at room temperature before DNA extraction. TCRbeta CDR3 regions were amplified from genomic DNA by means of the immunoSEQ Assay, a bias-controlled multiplex PCR. The source study handled its data this way. Within the assay, amplification of reference gene primers was used to estimate how many nucleated cells each sample contained. To quantify the absolute abundance of each unique TCRbeta CDR3 rearrangement, sequence reads were collapsed and filtered. For each sample, productive Simpson clonality was calculated as the square root of Simpson's diversity index across productive rearrangements. Held by TCRdb, this immuneACCESS table contains in-frame sequences only and omits some clones. Under half of the omission traces to an unresolved V gene where checked; the cause of the rest is unknown. That table is the source of V, J and clone size, and D and trimming were worked out from the DNA. Here the sample has about 140,000 clones; 80% to 85% occur a single time. The leading ten clones occupy 4.5% to 5.5% of the sample.

Results the study describes overall, beyond this receptor: The amount of clinical and demographic metadata varied by source and participant and was provided uncurated.

To note about this clone: No antigen is known for it. No base quality information exists; no much larger clone differs at one position.

Counted from cysteine to phenylalanine, this CDR3 has 13 amino acids. Solely the CDR3 DNA is kept, with 39 bases framed from the first base. The V end loses 2 bases and the J end loses 8 bases, and a stretch of 11 bases separates them. In the germline V gene (reference sequence), CDR1 corresponds to SGHNT and CDR2 to YYREEE. The sequencing sample was made of PBMCs or T cells enriched from blood (not recorded which). The chain is made from TRBV5-4 and TRBJ1-5; a confident D gene designation cannot be given. This TCR was recovered from a middle-aged man with acute COVID-19. The CDR3 region reads CASSFAGEEPQHF. The nucleotide sequence reads as follows: TGTGCCAGCAGCTTTGCCGGGGAGGAGCCCCAGCATTTT.